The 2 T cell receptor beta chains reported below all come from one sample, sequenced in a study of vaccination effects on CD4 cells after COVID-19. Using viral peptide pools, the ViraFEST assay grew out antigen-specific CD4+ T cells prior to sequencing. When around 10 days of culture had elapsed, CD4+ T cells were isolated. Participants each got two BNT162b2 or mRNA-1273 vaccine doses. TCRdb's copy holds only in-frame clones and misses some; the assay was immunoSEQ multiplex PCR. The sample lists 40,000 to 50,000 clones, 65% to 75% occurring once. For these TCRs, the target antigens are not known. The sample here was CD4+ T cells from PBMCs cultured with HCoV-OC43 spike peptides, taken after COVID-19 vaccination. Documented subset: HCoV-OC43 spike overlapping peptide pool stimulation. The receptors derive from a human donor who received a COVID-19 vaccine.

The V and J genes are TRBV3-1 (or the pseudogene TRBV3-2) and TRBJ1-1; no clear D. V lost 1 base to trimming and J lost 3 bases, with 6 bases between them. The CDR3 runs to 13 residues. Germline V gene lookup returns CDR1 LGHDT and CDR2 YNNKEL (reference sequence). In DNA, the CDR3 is TGTGCCAGCAGCCAAGGGGGTGACACTGAAGCTTTCTTT. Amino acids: CASSQGGDTEAFF.

DNA for the CDR3: TGCGCCAGCAGCCCCCTTCGTGCGGGGGGCGAGCAGTACTTC. It specifies CASSPLRAGGEQYF. The chain combines TRBV4-1 with TRBJ2-7; 8 nucleotides agree with TRBD2. The CDR3 runs to 14 residues. Germline V gene data show CDR1 as MGHRA and CDR2 as YSYEKL. The J segment lost 6 bases and the V segment lost 4 bases, leaving 8 bases of the junction unmatched.